Listed below are T cell receptor beta chains from one sample, sequenced in a study of blood T cell repertoires in COVID-19. Using immunoSEQ multiplex PCR, the repertoire was profiled, and TCRdb retains in-frame clones only, with some absent. This sample carries some 210,000 clones, roughly 88% of them seen once, and the ten largest clones take about 6.6%. Sample: peripheral blood. These receptors came from a woman in her thirties or forties who had recovered from COVID-19. Each CDR3 is given with its conserved first and last residue. The size field is filled for only some rows; it gives once, few, many or a size class.

14 | - | TRBJ1-2 | TRBV27 | CASKNNRGDYGYTF
11 | - | TRBJ1-6 | TRBV30 | CAWGLGSPLHF
16 | - | TRBJ2-1 | TRBV3-1/TRBV3-2 | CASSRPLAGGYNEQFF
14 | - | TRBJ2-5 | TRBV6-5 | CASTRTSGRETQYF
15 | once | TRBJ2-5 | TRBV6-5 | CASSYTGGDQETQYF
14 | - | TRBJ1-3 | TRBV29-1 | CSVTGASSGNTIYF
14 | - | TRBJ2-1 | TRBV30 | CAWTPSGRLNEQFF
12 | - | TRBJ2-1 | TRBV10-3 | CAISFRGYEQFF
14 | once | TRBJ1-5 | TRBV28 | CASSLGASDQPQHF
14 | - | TRBJ2-2 | TRBV3-1/TRBV3-2 | CASSRGTTTGELFF
18 | - | TRBJ2-3 | TRBV28 | CASSQTRTSGKRADTQYF
15 | - | TRBJ2-4 | TRBV7-8 | CASSAGLVAKNIQYF
16 | - | TRBJ1-3 | TRBV24-1 | CATSDSKGGSGNTIYF
17 | - | TRBJ2-6 | TRBV24-1 | CATSDRDYTSGANVLTF
15 | - | TRBJ1-2 | TRBV6-5 | CASTPGQRLLYGYTF
12 | once | TRBJ2-7 | TRBV29-1 | CSVVGQGYEQYF
13 | - | TRBJ2-1 | TRBV5-1 | CASSLPQGDEQFF
13 | - | TRBJ1-1 | TRBV11-2 | CASSTGENTEAFF
13 | - | TRBJ2-1 | TRBV11-3 | CASSLDLGDEQFF
15 | - | TRBJ2-7 | TRBV13 | CASSLGTSGAYEQYF